The 30 T cell receptor beta chains given below trace back to one sample, sequenced in a study of shared clonotypes between healthy human individuals. Only in-frame clones appear in the TCRdb table, and some are missing; sequencing was by immunoSEQ multiplex PCR. The table shows roughly 2.5 million clones, with about 92% occurring only once. Sequenced sample: naive CD4+ T cells sorted from blood. Documented subset: CD45RA+ positively selected. Receptors originate from a man aged 18 to 29 in good health.

This rearrangement joins TRBV30 to TRBJ1-5, with TRBD1 identical over 7 bases. The CDR3 has 15 residues. The germline V gene has CDR1 GTSNPN and CDR2 SVGIG (reference sequence). V was clipped by 0 bases and J by 4 bases; unmatched bases: 6. CDR3 DNA sequence: TGTGCCTGGAGTGTGACAGGGATACGTAATCAGCCCCAGCATTTT. Its protein product is CAWSVTGIRNQPQHF.

The chain uses TRBV7-2 and TRBJ1-1; 11 nucleotides agree with TRBD1. Germline CDR1 and CDR2: SGHTA and FQGNSA. CDR3 size: 16 residues. Trimming cost V 5 bases and J 6 bases; bases outside gene matches: 11. CDR3 protein: CASSGRRGQGGSEAFF. CDR3 coding DNA: TGTGCCAGCAGCGGCCGAAGGGGACAGGGGGGATCTGAAGCTTTCTTT.

V usage is TRBV10-3 and J usage is TRBJ2-7; D is unclear. V shed 3 bases and J shed 0 bases, with 12 bases lying between them. Germline loops: CDR1 ENHRY, CDR2 SYGVKD. CDR3 length equals 15 residues. CDR3 amino acids: CAISDLTESSYEQYF. The CDR3, as DNA: TGTGCCATCAGTGACCTGACGGAAAGCTCCTACGAGCAGTACTTC.

This chain uses TRBV19 with TRBJ2-7, with 7 positions matching TRBD2. V shed 3 bases and J 0 bases; nucleotides not matched to a gene: 2. This CDR3 spans 14 amino acids. CDR1 is LNHDA, CDR2 SQIVND, per germline (reference sequence). CDR3 nucleotide sequence: TGTGCCAGTAGTATGGGAGGGCCCTCCTACGAGCAGTACTTC. Translated: CASSMGGPSYEQYF.

The genes are TRBV18 and TRBJ1-2; 8 bases fit TRBD1. V lost 5 bases, J lost 7 bases, and 6 bases stayed unmatched. Germline V gene lookup returns CDR1 KGHSH and CDR2 LQKENI. The CDR3 has 13 residues. The chain's CDR3 is CASSSAGGFGYTF. The CDR3, as DNA: TGTGCCAGCTCATCGGCAGGGGGCTTTGGCTACACCTTC.

A note on this clone: Different DNA sequences within this sample yield the same CDR3. The chain couples TRBV27 to TRBJ2-6; D gene ambiguous. This CDR3 contains 13 residues. The V end lost 0 bases, the J end lost 3 bases, and 0 bases lay between the germline ends. Germline assignment: CDR1 MNHEY and CDR2 SMNVEV (reference sequence). CDR3 bases: TGTGCCAGCAGTTTATCTGGGGCCAACGTCCTGACTTTC. It encodes CASSLSGANVLTF. The full variable domain, completed using reference TRBV27 and TRBJ2-6, is EAQVTQNPRYLITVTGKKLTVTCSQNMNHEYMSWYRQDPGLGLRQIYYSMNVEVTDKGDVPEGYKVSRKEKRNFPLILESPSPNQTSLYFCASSLSGANVLTFGAGSRLTVL.

In its sample, this clone was seen once. The gene calls are TRBV28 and TRBJ1-2, with TRBD1 as a possible D gene (6 bases). Germline CDR1 MDHEN, CDR2 SYDVKM. The CDR3 loop spans 14 amino acids. V lost 6 bases, J lost 2 bases, and 13 bases lay in between. The CDR3, as DNA: TGTGCCAGCAGGTGGAGGACAGTGAACTATGGCTACACCTTC. It is translated as CASRWRTVNYGYTF.

The V call is TRBV28, the J call TRBJ1-1; 10 bases align to TRBD1. This CDR3 region has 16 residues. V was pared by 3 bases and J by 1 base, with 5 bases of the junction left unmatched. In germline, CDR1 is MDHEN, CDR2 SYDVKM. The CDR3: CASSLGTGVGNTEAFF. The CDR3 DNA follows: TGTGCCAGCAGTTTGGGGACAGGGGTGGGGAACACTGAAGCTTTCTTT.

This clone was seen just once. The chain links TRBV10-3 to TRBJ2-4; 9 bases are a match to TRBD2. With 5 bases clipped from V and 9 bases from J, the junction kept 11 bases outside the gene matches. The germline CDR1 and CDR2 sequences are ENHRY and SYGVKD. CDR3 length: 15 residues. Here the CDR3 DNA reads TGTGCCATCAGTCCTTTGGCGGGAGGGGGAGGCATTCAGTACTTC. It encodes CAISPLAGGGGIQYF.

The chain has TRBV7-2 and TRBJ2-7, with D unresolved. This CDR3 is 14 amino acids long. Germline V gives CDR1 SGHTA, CDR2 FQGNSA. Trimming cost V 0 bases and J 2 bases, with 8 bases left between them. For the CDR3, the DNA is TGTGCCAGCAGCTTAGCGCCGCTCACCTACGAGCAGTACTTC. It translates to CASSLAPLTYEQYF.

As to this clone: The sample holds other DNA sequences that translate to the same CDR3. The chain has TRBV5-4 and TRBJ1-3; the D gene is possibly TRBD1 (5 bases). This CDR3 contains 13 residues. Trimming took off 3 bases at V and 4 bases at J, with 8 bases between the two ends. The germline gives CDR1 SGHNT, CDR2 YYREEE (reference sequence). The CDR3 DNA follows: TGTGCCAGCAGCTCCCCAGGGGGAAACACCATATATTTT. It is translated as CASSSPGGNTIYF.

The genes are TRBV9 and TRBJ2-2, with 7 bases aligning to TRBD2. V shed 0 bases and J 3 bases; nucleotides not matched to a gene: 5. The CDR3 spans 16 residues. Per the germline V gene, CDR1 is SGDLS and CDR2 is YYNGEE. The CDR3: CASSVGGRTDTGELFF. The CDR3 nucleotides are TGTGCCAGCAGCGTAGGCGGGAGAACTGACACCGGGGAGCTGTTTTTT.

The J gene is TRBJ2-1, the V gene TRBV10-3; 10 bases map to TRBD2. The germline V gene encodes CDR1 ENHRY and CDR2 SYGVKD. V shed 2 bases and J 6 bases; nucleotides not matched to a gene: 10. This CDR3 is 17 amino acids long. This chain's CDR3 is CAISERLAGLGFNEQFF. CDR3 sequence (DNA): TGTGCCATCAGTGAGAGACTAGCGGGTCTCGGGTTCAATGAGCAGTTCTTC.

The rearrangement links TRBV9 to TRBJ2-1; D tentatively reads TRBD1 or TRBD2 (5 bases each). CDR1 SGDLS and CDR2 YYNGEE come from the germline V gene. This CDR3 has 15 residues. Trimming shortened V by 1 base and J by 2 bases, and 10 bases separated the two germline ends. This chain's CDR3 is CASSVSRDPYNEQFF. CDR3 coding DNA: TGTGCCAGCAGCGTAAGTAGGGACCCCTACAATGAGCAGTTCTTC.

The CDR3 spells CASSASWGSVADTQYF. The CDR3 DNA reads TGTGCCAGCAGCGCTTCCTGGGGGAGTGTAGCAGATACGCAGTATTTT. The V gene is TRBV9, the J gene TRBJ2-3, with D perhaps assigned TRBD1 or TRBD2 (5 bases each). Germline CDR1 reads SGDLS; CDR2 reads YYNGEE. Trimming shortened V by 3 bases and J by 4 bases, and 18 bases separated the two germline ends. There are 16 residues in the CDR3.

The chain joins TRBV10-3 to TRBJ2-3, with 12 positions matching TRBD2. The V gene end was trimmed by 3 bases and the J gene end by 3 bases; junction bases not matched to a gene: 16. Germline V CDR1 and CDR2: ENHRY, SYGVKD. The CDR3 runs to 20 residues. Here the CDR3 DNA reads TGTGCCATCAGTGATGTAGTACAGACCCTGACTAGCGGGAGTACAGATACGCAGTATTTT. It specifies CAISDVVQTLTSGSTDTQYF.

A word on this clone: The same CDR3 is also encoded by other DNA sequences in this sample. The rearrangement links TRBV18 to TRBJ1-5; D unresolved. Germline CDR1 and CDR2: KGHSH and LQKENI. Trimming took 1 base from V and 2 from J, leaving 6 bases between them. This CDR3 has 14 residues. The CDR3 DNA reads TGTGCCAGCTCACCACTGGCGGGCAATCAGCCCCAGCATTTT. Amino acids: CASSPLAGNQPQHF.

This chain connects TRBV4-1 to TRBJ1-6; the D is unclear. Trimming cost V 4 bases and J 10 bases, with 20 bases left between them. Germline values: CDR1 MGHRA, CDR2 YSYEKL. The CDR3 is 16 amino acids. This CDR3 reads CASSPQNTGVSSPLHF. CDR3 in DNA: TGCGCCAGCAGCCCCCAAAATACCGGGGTATCGTCACCCCTCCACTTT.

The CDR3 nucleotides read TGTGCCAGCAGCTCCCAGGTGAGGGAGACCCAGTACTTC. As protein: CASSSQVRETQYF. The chain has TRBV7-6 and TRBJ2-5; unclear D gene. V lost 4 bases to trimming and J lost 5 bases, with 11 bases between them. The CDR3 covers 13 residues. In germline, CDR1 is SGHVS, CDR2 FNYEAQ. Based on the CDR3 plus reference TRBV7-6 and TRBJ2-5, the full variable domain is GAGVSQSPRYKVTKRGQDVALRCDPISGHVSLYWYRQALGQGPEFLTYFNYEAQQDKSGLPNDRFSAERPEGSISTLTIQRTEQRDSAMYRCASSSQVRETQYFGPGTRLLVL.

The chain uses TRBV6-1 and TRBJ1-1, with unresolved D. Trimming stripped 3 bases from V and 7 bases from J, with 9 bases between. CDR1 is MNHNS and CDR2 is SASEGT in the germline V gene. There are 12 residues in the CDR3. The CDR3 DNA reads TGTGCCAGCAGTGACCTGCCCCTTGAAGCTTTCTTT. Translation: CASSDLPLEAFF.

This chain links TRBV27 with TRBJ2-1; tentative D call: TRBD2 (7 bases). CDR3 length: 14 residues. V dropped 4 bases and J dropped 7 bases, with 14 bases sitting between them. From germline, CDR1 is MNHEY and CDR2 SMNVEV (reference sequence). CDR3 sequence reads: CASSSRGGRNEQFF. CDR3 coding DNA: TGTGCCAGCAGTTCGAGGGGGGGCCGGAATGAGCAGTTCTTC.

V is TRBV19 and J is TRBJ2-3, with TRBD1 matching 9 bases. J was trimmed by 9 bases and V by 5 bases; bases with no gene match: 6. This CDR3 spans 13 amino acids. The germline V gene encodes CDR1 LNHDA and CDR2 SQIVND (reference sequence). The CDR3 spells CASSEGQGPTQYF. The CDR3 DNA sequence: TGTGCCAGTAGTGAGGGACAGGGCCCAACGCAGTATTTT. Complete variable domain (other parts from reference TRBV19 and TRBJ2-3): DGGITQSPKYLFRKEGQNVTLSCEQNLNHDAMYWYRQDPGQGLRLIYYSQIVNDFQKGDIAEGYSVSREKKESFPLTVTSAQKNPTAFYLCASSEGQGPTQYFGPGTRLTVL.

Turning to this clone: Mismatch with germline at one junction end may stem from a read error. As DNA, the CDR3 is TGTGTCAGCAGCCCGGGACTAGGGGGCTCCTACGAGCAGTACTTC. Encoded protein: CVSSPGLGGSYEQYF. V and J are TRBV9 and TRBJ2-7; 8 bases match TRBD2. CDR3 size: 15 residues. Germline V lookup: CDR1 SGDLS, CDR2 YYNGEE.

This clone was recorded only once. The V and J genes are TRBV2 and TRBJ2-2; possible D gene TRBD1, 6 bases. V dropped 6 bases and J dropped 6 bases, with 14 bases sitting between them. The CDR3 consists of 14 residues. CDR1 is SNHLY, CDR2 FYNNEI, per germline. As DNA, the CDR3 is TGTGCCAGCAGGACGCAGGGGATCCCCGGGGAGCTGTTTTTT. Encoded protein: CASRTQGIPGELFF.

Here the CDR3 reads CASSLTAGLQETQYF. The CDR3 DNA reads TGCGCCAGCAGCTTGACGGCGGGACTTCAAGAGACCCAGTACTTC. The J gene is TRBJ2-5, the V gene TRBV5-1, with D possibly TRBD2 on 6 matching bases. Deletions cut 1 base from V and 2 bases from J, with 12 bases between. CDR3 length: 15 residues. Germline V lookup: CDR1 SGHRS, CDR2 YFSETQ.

The chain employs TRBV10-3 and TRBJ2-2; 9 bases match TRBD2. Trimming at V came to 0 bases and at J to 7 bases, leaving 9 bases not matched to a gene. There are 17 residues in the CDR3. The germline V gene encodes CDR1 ENHRY and CDR2 SYGVKD. The CDR3 DNA sequence: TGTGCCATCAGTGAGTCGAAGAGCGGGGGGCTTGGCGGGGAGCTGTTTTTT. It yields the protein CAISESKSGGLGGELFF.

V gene TRBV10-3 combines with J gene TRBJ1-6; 7 bases are shared with TRBD1. CDR3 length equals 16 residues. J was trimmed by 7 bases and V by 3 bases; bases with no gene match: 9. CDR1 and CDR2 (germline): ENHRY, SYGVKD. The CDR3 DNA reads TGTGCCATCAGTGACAAAGGGGGCCTCACCAATTCACCCCTCCACTTT. Protein sequence: CAISDKGGLTNSPLHF.

This clone was observed a single time. The CDR3 reads CAWSSTPLQSRAFF. The CDR3 region has the DNA TGTGCCTGGAGTTCAACTCCCTTACAATCGCGAGCTTTCTTT. V is TRBV30 and J is TRBJ1-1; D unclear. Trimming left V 2 bases short and J 10 bases short, with 20 bases between. Germline V gene data show CDR1 as GTSNPN and CDR2 as SVGIG (reference sequence). The CDR3 contains 14 residues.

This chain joins TRBV30 and TRBJ2-7; tentative D call: TRBD2 (6 bases). The ends were cut back, 7 bases at V and 4 bases at J, with 17 bases in the middle. The CDR3 is 13 residues long. Per the germline V gene, CDR1 is GTSNPN and CDR2 is SVGIG (reference sequence). CDR3 coding DNA: TGTGCCTTAGAGGACTACGAGGTGTACGAGCAGTACTTC. This gives the protein CALEDYEVYEQYF.

The chain is built from TRBV25-1 and TRBJ1-2, with TRBD1 matching over 7 bases. This CDR3 has 14 amino acids. Trimming took 4 bases from V and 3 from J; bases not matched to a gene: 5. Germline V lookup: CDR1 MGHDK, CDR2 SYGVNS. As DNA, the CDR3 is TGTGCCAGCAGTGCGAGGGGGCTTCACTATGGCTACACCTTC. Its translation is CASSARGLHYGYTF.